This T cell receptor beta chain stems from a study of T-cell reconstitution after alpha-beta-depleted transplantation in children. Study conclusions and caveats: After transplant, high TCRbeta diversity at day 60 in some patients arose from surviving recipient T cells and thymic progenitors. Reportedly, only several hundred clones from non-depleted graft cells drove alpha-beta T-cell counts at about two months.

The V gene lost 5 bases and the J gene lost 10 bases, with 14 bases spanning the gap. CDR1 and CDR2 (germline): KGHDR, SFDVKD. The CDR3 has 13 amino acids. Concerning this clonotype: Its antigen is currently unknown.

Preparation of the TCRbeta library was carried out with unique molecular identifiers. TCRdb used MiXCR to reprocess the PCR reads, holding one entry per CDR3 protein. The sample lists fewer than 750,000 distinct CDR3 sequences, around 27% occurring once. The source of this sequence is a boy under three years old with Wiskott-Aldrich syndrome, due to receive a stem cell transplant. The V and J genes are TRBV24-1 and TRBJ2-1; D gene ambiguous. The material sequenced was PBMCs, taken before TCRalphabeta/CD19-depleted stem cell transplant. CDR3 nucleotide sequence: TGTGCCACCAGTGCGACTGCTTACGCCGAGCAGTTCTTC. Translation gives CATSATAYAEQFF.